The clone carrying this TCR beta chain was picked up a small number of times. The antigen remains unidentified. The ends were cut back, 0 bases at V and 3 bases at J, with 15 bases in the middle. CDR3 length: 16 residues. CDR1 and CDR2 (germline): LGHNA, YSLEER. Profiled with immunoSEQ multiplex PCR; TCRdb holds only in-frame clones, not every one. Here the sample spans 80,000 to 95,000 clones, around 67% being singletons. This record comes from a study of CD8 T cell repertoires and HIV-1 epitope variants. Overall study context: Twenty-five autologous and known Gag and Nef epitope variant peptides each stimulated T cells separately. Controls included no peptide, Ebola AY9 epitope, and a CMV, EBV, flu pool. T cells were cultured for 10 days with cytokines added on days 3 and 7. Study observations and caveats: The TAALDMSHF plasma variant had no responses, unlike KF9 (roughly 5 clonotypes) and HW9 (one).

This receptor was obtained from a male donor with HIV. Sequencing was performed on uncultured baseline CD8+ T cells from peripheral blood mononuclear cells (PBMCs). The rearrangement joins TRBV4-3 to TRBJ2-7, with D possibly being TRBD2 (6 bases). The CDR3 is CASSQDLGGWNYEQYF. CDR3 DNA sequence: TGCGCCAGCAGCCAAGACCTGGGGGGTTGGAACTACGAGCAGTACTTC.